This T cell receptor beta chain was recovered during a study of Graves' ophthalmopathy and Graves' hyperthyroidism. Amplified TCR beta CDR3 regions were obtained using RNA transcripts as template. The authors performed first-round RT-PCR with HTBI primers and then a second-round multiplex PCR. TCRdb reprocessed the multiplex PCR reads with MiXCR, giving one entry per CDR3 protein. The sample includes about 640,000 distinct CDR3 sequences, about 41% of them seen just once. This clonotype has just one count. The CDR3 covers 13 residues. V lost 4 bases to trimming and J lost 2 bases, with 9 bases between them. CDR1 is SGDLS and CDR2 is YYNGEE in the germline V gene.

The TCR comes from an adult man with Graves' ophthalmopathy. V gene TRBV9 combines with J gene TRBJ1-1; no definite D call. The sequencing input was peripheral blood. The CDR3 DNA is TGTGCCAGCAGCACTAACTCCAACACTGAAGCTTTCTTT. Its translation: CASSTNSNTEAFF.